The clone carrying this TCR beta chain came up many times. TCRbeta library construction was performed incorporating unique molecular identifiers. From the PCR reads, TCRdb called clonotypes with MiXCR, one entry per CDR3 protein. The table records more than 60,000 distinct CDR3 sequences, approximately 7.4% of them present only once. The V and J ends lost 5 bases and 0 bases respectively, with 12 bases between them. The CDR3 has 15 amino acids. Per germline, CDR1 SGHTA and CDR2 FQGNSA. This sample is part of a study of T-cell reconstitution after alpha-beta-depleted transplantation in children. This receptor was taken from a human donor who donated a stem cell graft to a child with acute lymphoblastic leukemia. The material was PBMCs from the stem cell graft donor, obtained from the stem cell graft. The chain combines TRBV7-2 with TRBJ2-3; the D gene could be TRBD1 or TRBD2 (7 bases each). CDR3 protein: CASSQAGQSTDTQYF. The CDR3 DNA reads TGTGCCAGCAGCCAAGCGGGACAGAGCACAGATACGCAGTATTTT.